This T cell receptor (beta chain) was recorded in a study of blood T cell repertoires in COVID-19 (dated by TCRdb to the early 2020s). Turning to the overall study: Collaborator samples came from the United States, Italy and Spain and covered acute and convalescent phases of COVID-19. The material from the prospective study consisted of cDNA or gDNA derived from T cells, B-cell-depleted T cells, or PBMCs. The dataset comprised deeply sampled blood TCRbeta repertoires from subjects exposed to, actively infected with, or recovered from COVID-19. The repertoires were made available in a free public database intended to serve as a resource for research on the immune response to SARS-CoV-2. The samples were drawn from the first 160 participants of the ongoing ImmuneRACE study and from 950 to 1,500 subjects provided by 6 global collaborators. Nearly every sample came with metadata listing a de-identified subject ID, COVID-19 status, age in years and sex. HLA class I and class II types, where available, came from metadata supplied by the sample provider rather than from assay-based typing.

TCRbeta CDR3 regions were amplified from genomic DNA by means of the immunoSEQ Assay, a bias-controlled multiplex PCR. Per the authors' processing: Nucleated cell counts per sample were estimated from amplification of reference gene primers within the assay. To quantify the absolute abundance of each unique TCRbeta CDR3 rearrangement, sequence reads were collapsed and filtered. For each sample, productive Simpson clonality was calculated as the square root of Simpson's diversity index over productive rearrangements. Drawn from immuneACCESS, this table holds only the in-frame rearrangements with V and J called that TCRdb kept. Clones are partly lost; checked studies trace under half to an unresolved V gene and leave the rest unexplained. The V and J calls and clone size were taken over from that table, and D and trimming were inferred from the DNA. The sample has more than 200,000 clones on record, more than 60% of them singletons. The ten largest clones represent approximately 4% of the sample.

Whole blood was collected in K2EDTA tubes by collaborating institutions according to the institutions' own protocols. For TCRbeta analysis, collaborators shipped samples as frozen whole blood, isolated PBMCs, or DNA extracted from either of those sample types. From cysteine to phenylalanine, the CDR3 is 16 amino acids long. Left in the record is the CDR3 DNA by itself, 48 bases read in frame from the first base. CDR1 and CDR2 (LGHDT, YNNKEL) derive from the germline V gene (reference sequence). V is clipped by 1 base and J by 2 bases, and the sequence between their germline boundaries is 11 bases long. About this clone: Its target antigen remains unknown. The record has no base qualities; no much larger clone is one base away.

What the authors observed across the whole study: The quantity of clinical and demographic metadata differed by source and by participant and was supplied without curation.

Recombination linked TRBV3-1 (or the pseudogene TRBV3-2) to TRBJ2-2; TRBD1 is a possible D gene, resting on 5 matching bases. The material sequenced was peripheral blood. This clonotype was sampled from a woman between 35 and 50 years old with active or convalescent COVID-19. The CDR3 region reads CASSQAAGKNTGELFF. The DNA sequence is given as TGTGCCAGCAGCCAAGCGGCAGGGAAAAACACCGGGGAGCTGTTTTTT.